The 20 T cell receptor beta chains listed next were all sequenced from one sample in a study of human thymus T cells. Repertoires were generated with immunoSEQ multiplex PCR, while TCRdb's copy carries only in-frame clones and drops some. The sample yields tens of thousands of clones, 94% seen once. The specimen was blood. These receptors came from a boy in the first two years of life with a congenital heart defect but otherwise immunologically healthy.

V and J are TRBV28 and TRBJ1-2; 7 bases are a match to TRBD1. This CDR3 has 13 residues. The V and J ends lost 5 bases and 8 bases, in that order; junction bases with no gene match: 8. Germline loops: CDR1 MDHEN, CDR2 SYDVKM. The CDR3 spells CASSAGQVTGYTF. For the CDR3, the DNA is TGTGCCAGCAGTGCCGGACAGGTAACGGGCTACACCTTC.

The V call is TRBV27, the J call TRBJ1-4; tentatively, D is TRBD1 (6 bases). V lost 2 bases to trimming and J lost 2 bases, with 12 bases between them. CDR3 length equals 16 residues. Germline V gene sequence: CDR1 MNHEY, CDR2 SMNVEV (reference sequence). The CDR3 sequence: CASSLNRAGTNEKLFF. As DNA, the CDR3 is TGTGCCAGCAGTTTAAACAGGGCCGGGACTAATGAAAAACTGTTTTTT.

This chain connects TRBV11-2 to TRBJ2-3, with 13 bases that match TRBD2. V was clipped by 5 bases and J by 3 bases; unmatched bases: 11. CDR1 is SGHAT, CDR2 FQNNGV, per germline. This CDR3 has 18 amino acids. The CDR3 is CASSPGALAGGPTDTQYF. CDR3 in DNA: TGTGCCAGCAGCCCAGGGGCACTAGCGGGGGGGCCTACAGATACGCAGTATTTT.

The chain employs TRBV28 and TRBJ2-5; 8 bases line up with TRBD1. J gave up 7 bases and V 3 bases, and 7 bases lay outside the gene matches. Per germline, CDR1 MDHEN and CDR2 SYDVKM. The CDR3 has 14 amino acids. CDR3 in DNA: TGTGCCAGCAGTTTTGATGGACAGGGAGCGACCCAGTACTTC. It yields the protein CASSFDGQGATQYF.

V is TRBV21-1 and J is TRBJ2-2; the table's D call, TRBD2, has no DNA check behind it. TRBV21-1 is classified as a pseudogene. The CDR3 spans 17 residues. CDR3 in amino acids: CASSKVPAGGSTGELFF. As DNA, the CDR3 is TGTGCCAGCAGCAAAGTTCCAGCGGGAGGCTCCACCGGGGAGCTGTTTTTT.

As DNA, the CDR3 is TGTGCCAGCAGGCCCGGAGGGCCGTCCTACGAGCAGTACTTC. This sequence encodes CASRPGGPSYEQYF. V usage is TRBV6-6 and J usage is TRBJ2-7; weak D call: TRBD2 (6 bases). Germline values: CDR1 MNHNY, CDR2 SVGAGI (reference sequence). CDR3 size: 14 residues. V was pared by 6 bases and J by 1 base, with 13 bases between.

This chain links TRBV6-1 with TRBJ1-3; possible D gene TRBD1, 6 bases. This CDR3 has 16 amino acids. V lost 4 bases to trimming and J lost 0 bases, with 13 bases between them. Looked up from germline, CDR1 is MNHNS and CDR2 is SASEGT. The DNA of the CDR3 is TGTGCCAGCAGTGTTACAGGGCCCTACTCTGGAAACACCATATATTTT. Protein sequence: CASSVTGPYSGNTIYF.

This rearrangement joins TRBV27 to TRBJ1-1; TRBD1 agrees at 9 bases. Per the germline V gene, CDR1 is MNHEY and CDR2 is SMNVEV (reference sequence). This CDR3 spans 15 amino acids. Trimming took 8 bases from V and 0 from J; bases not matched to a gene: 7. The CDR3 nucleotides read TGTGCCAGCGGTCGACAGGGGGGGATGAACACTGAAGCTTTCTTT. Protein sequence: CASGRQGGMNTEAFF.

The rearrangement links TRBV10-3 to TRBJ2-2, with 11 bases identical to TRBD2. Germline trimming cut 6 bases from V and 3 bases from J; bases unmatched to any gene: 9. In germline, CDR1 is ENHRY, CDR2 SYGVKD. CDR3 size: 17 residues. CDR3 sequence: CAIRPLLAGVDTGELFF. The CDR3, as DNA: TGTGCCATCAGACCACTACTAGCGGGGGTAGACACCGGGGAGCTGTTTTTT.

V and J are TRBV2 and TRBJ1-2, with 9 nucleotides matching TRBD1. This CDR3 is built from 15 residues. The germline V gene has CDR1 SNHLY and CDR2 FYNNEI. The V segment lost 6 bases and the J segment 4 bases; nucleotides outside the gene matches: 9. The CDR3 sequence: CASRYNPGQGYGYTF. DNA for the CDR3: TGTGCCAGCAGGTACAATCCGGGACAGGGCTATGGCTACACCTTC.

The chain links TRBV9 to TRBJ2-1, with D tentatively TRBD2 (7 bases). The CDR3 length is 15 residues. V was clipped by 0 bases and J by 5 bases, with 12 bases between them. Looked up from germline, CDR1 is SGDLS and CDR2 is YYNGEE. DNA of the CDR3: TGTGCCAGCAGCGTAGCCGGGGGGCCCCACAATGAGCAGTTCTTC. Its protein product is CASSVAGGPHNEQFF.

The chain carries TRBV4-2 and TRBJ2-3, with D maybe TRBD1 (5 bases). V lost 4 bases to trimming and J lost 5 bases, with 7 bases between them. CDR3 length: 12 amino acids. Germline-derived CDR1 and CDR2 are LGHNA and YNFKEQ. CDR3 protein: CASSPQGDTQYF. CDR3 DNA: TGTGCCAGCAGCCCCCAGGGAGATACGCAGTATTTT.

The chain carries TRBV5-1 and TRBJ2-7, with TRBD1 as a possible D gene (6 bases). Per the germline V gene, CDR1 is SGHRS and CDR2 is YFSETQ. The CDR3 loop spans 16 amino acids. With 0 bases removed from V and 6 bases from J, the gap between germline ends came to 19 bases. This chain's CDR3 is CASSLGQVPPLGEQYF. The CDR3 DNA follows: TGCGCCAGCAGCTTGGGACAGGTTCCCCCTTTAGGCGAGCAGTACTTC.

This chain links TRBV7-9 with TRBJ2-7; weak D call: TRBD1 (6 bases). Trimming pared 2 bases from V and 4 bases from J, leaving 18 bases between. Germline lookup yields CDR1 SEHNR and CDR2 FQNEAQ (reference sequence). The CDR3 consists of 16 residues. CDR3 in amino acids: CASSLISGRGRYEQYF. DNA of the CDR3: TGTGCCAGCAGCTTAATTTCTGGCAGGGGTCGGTACGAGCAGTACTTC.

The chain couples TRBV1 to TRBJ2-1. TRBV1 counts as a pseudogene. The CDR3 totals 14 residues. CDR3 protein: CTSSCLRVSGRLFF. The DNA for the CDR3 is TGCACCAGCAGCTGCCTACGGGTCTCGGGACGTCTCTTCTTC.

This chain connects TRBV27 to TRBJ2-5; D gene uncertain. The CDR3 is made up of 13 amino acids. Germline V lookup: CDR1 MNHEY, CDR2 SMNVEV (reference sequence). Trimming took 6 bases from V and 5 from J, leaving 13 bases between them. CDR3 sequence reads: CASRFSRLETQYF. In DNA, the CDR3 is TGTGCCAGCAGATTTTCCAGGCTGGAGACCCAGTACTTC.

V usage is TRBV19 and J usage is TRBJ2-7; either TRBD1 or TRBD2 may supply D (6 bases each). Germline-derived CDR1 and CDR2 are LNHDA and SQIVND (reference sequence). The CDR3 covers 15 residues. The V end was cut by 3 bases, the J end by 6 bases, with 18 bases between. The CDR3 coding sequence is TGTGCCAGTAGTATCAGGTCCGTACAGGGAGGCGAGCAGTACTTC. Protein sequence: CASSIRSVQGGEQYF.

The chain uses TRBV21-1 and TRBJ1-3; the table's D call TRBD1 went unverified against the DNA. TRBV21-1 corresponds to a pseudogene. CDR3 length: 13 residues. The CDR3: CASGQNSGNTIYF. The CDR3 bases are TGTGCCAGCGGACAAAACTCTGGAAACACCATATATTTT.

The chain carries TRBV29-1 and TRBJ2-7; 10 positions match TRBD2. After removal of 4 bases from V and 2 bases from J, the junction contained 5 bases not matched to a gene. From germline, CDR1 is SQVTM and CDR2 ANQGSEA. The CDR3 sequence is 14 residues long. Here the CDR3 DNA reads TGCAGCGTTGCGGGACTAGCGACGACCTACGAGCAGTACTTC. Translated: CSVAGLATTYEQYF.

The V call is TRBV7-9, the J call TRBJ1-2; maybe TRBD1 (5 bases). Germline CDR1 reads SEHNR; CDR2 reads FQNEAQ (reference sequence). The CDR3 is made up of 15 amino acids. V was clipped by 5 bases and J by 3 bases, with 16 bases between them. CDR3 loop: CASSLSDQGYYGYTF. CDR3 sequence (DNA): TGTGCCAGCAGCCTTAGTGACCAGGGCTACTATGGCTACACCTTC.